The entry below gives a single TCR beta chain sequence along with its context. Its binding antigen is unknown. Nothing much larger sits one base from this clone, and base qualities are not available. This specimen comes from a study of T cell changes during pregnancy in multiple sclerosis (dated by TCRdb to between 2018 and 2021). Study-level background: The study examined how the T cell repertoire changed over the course of pregnancy in women with multiple sclerosis.

The CDR3 runs 22 amino acids, cysteine and phenylalanine included. Only the CDR3 part of the read is kept: 66 bases, read in frame from the first base. The germline V gene sets CDR1 to MRHNA and CDR2 to SNTAGT. V gives up 2 bases and J gives up 0 bases, and the segment between their germline ends measures 31 bases. Library method: the immunoSEQ multiplex PCR assay. The immuneACCESS repertoire file appears here via TCRdb, limited to in-frame rearrangements. These files lack a portion of the clones; in checked studies, under half of the deficit traces to unresolved V genes, and the cause of the others is not known. In all, the sample holds about 36,000 clones, and 89% of those were seen once. The ten largest clones capture 0.78% of the sample.

This sequence uses TRBV6-4 and TRBJ1-1; the D segment cannot be called with confidence. The TCR originated in a female donor in good health, enrolled as a control in a pregnancy study. The source was CD4+ T cells from peripheral blood mononuclear cells, collected after pregnancy. Here the CDR3 is given as CASSDPPLSDGIHNFMNTEAFF. At the DNA level, the sequence is TGTGCCAGCAGTGACCCTCCTTTATCCGACGGGATTCATAACTTCATGAACACTGAAGCTTTCTTT.